These 5 T cell receptor beta chains originate from one sample sequenced in a study of T-cell memory formation after mild COVID-19. One entry per CDR3 protein results from TCRdb running MiXCR on the 5' RACE reads. Seen here are about 260,000 distinct CDR3 sequences, under 20% observed once, and the top ten hold around 23%. Sequencing was done on a sample of PBMCs or a T cell subset sorted from them (not recorded which). These receptors were obtained from a man aged 18-30 years who had mild COVID-19 (a few samples of this study predate the infection). Cell type and time point are not known.

This clonotype was counted a few times. The chain recombines TRBV6-6 with TRBJ2-2, with 10 nucleotides matching TRBD1. V dropped 3 bases and J dropped 4; count of bases not matched to a gene: 2. The CDR3 sequence is 15 residues long. CDR1 is MNHNY, CDR2 SVGAGI, per germline (reference sequence). DNA for the CDR3: TGTGCCAGCAGTTATTGGGACAGGGGCACCGGGGAGCTGTTTTTT. The encoded protein is CASSYWDRGTGELFF.

This chain uses TRBV15 with TRBJ2-3; 12 bases are a match to TRBD2. Germline V gene sequence: CDR1 LNHNV, CDR2 YYDKDF (reference sequence). Losses at the gene ends were 5 bases for V and 0 bases for J; bases not matched to a gene: 0. The CDR3 has 15 residues. The chain's CDR3 is CATSGTSGSTDTQYF. CDR3 bases: TGTGCCACCAGCGGGACTAGCGGGAGCACAGATACGCAGTATTTT.

Written as DNA, the CDR3 is TGTGCCAGCGTACCGGACTTCAGACACCCACCCCTCCACTTT. It translates to CASVPDFRHPPLHF. The chain employs TRBV7-2 and TRBJ1-6; D unclear. The V gene's germline CDR1 is SGHTA and CDR2 FQGNSA. Trimming removed 8 bases from V and 11 bases from J, with 19 bases in between. The CDR3 is 14 residues long.

The V gene is TRBV20-1, the J gene TRBJ2-7; possible D gene TRBD1, 7 bases. In germline, CDR1 is DFQATT, CDR2 SNEGSKA (reference sequence). The CDR3 runs to 15 residues. V was trimmed by 7 bases and J by 8 bases, leaving 27 bases between them. CDR3 sequence (DNA): TGCAGTGTTTTGCCGCGGGGACAGCCGGGCCGCCAGCAGTACTTC. Its protein is CSVLPRGQPGRQQYF.

Only a few counts were recorded for this clonotype. The rearrangement joins TRBV6-5 to TRBJ2-2, with D hard to call. This CDR3 contains 11 residues. The V gene's germline CDR1 is MNHEY and CDR2 SVGAGI. Trimming shortened V by 7 bases and J by 5 bases, and 5 bases separated the two germline ends. The DNA of the CDR3 is TGTGCCAGCATGGGGACCGGGGAGCTGTTTTTT. This codes for CASMGTGELFF.